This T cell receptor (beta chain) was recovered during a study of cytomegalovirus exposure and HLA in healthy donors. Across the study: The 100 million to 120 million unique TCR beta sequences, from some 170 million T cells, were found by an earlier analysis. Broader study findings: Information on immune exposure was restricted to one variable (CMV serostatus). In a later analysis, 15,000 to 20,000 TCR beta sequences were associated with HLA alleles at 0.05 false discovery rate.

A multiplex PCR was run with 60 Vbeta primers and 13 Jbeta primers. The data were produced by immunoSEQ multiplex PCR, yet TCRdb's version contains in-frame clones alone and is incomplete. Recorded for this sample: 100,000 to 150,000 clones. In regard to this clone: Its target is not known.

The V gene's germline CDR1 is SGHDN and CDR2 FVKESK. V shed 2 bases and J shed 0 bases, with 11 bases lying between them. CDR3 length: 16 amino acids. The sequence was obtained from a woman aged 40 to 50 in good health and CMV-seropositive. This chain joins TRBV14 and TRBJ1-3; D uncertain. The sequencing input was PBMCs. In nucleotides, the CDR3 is TGTGCCAGCAGCCAACTCCCCGCGGTCTCTGGAAACACCATATATTTT. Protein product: CASSQLPAVSGNTIYF.